This is a list of T cell receptor beta chains from one sample in a study of memory CD4+ T cells and cytomegalovirus serostatus. Profiled with immunoSEQ multiplex PCR; TCRdb holds only in-frame clones, not every one. The data hold 41,000 or so clones, with 75% to 85% observed a single time. The sample comprised memory CD4+ T cells from blood. The source of these receptors is an adult in good health and CMV-seronegative. CDR3s include the opening cysteine and the closing phenylalanine or tryptophan. Fields, in order: J gene, clone size, V gene, CDR3 protein. Where a row states a size, it is once, few, many or the class of an expanded clone; other rows omit it.

TRBJ1-1 . TRBV11-3 CASSLDGGEAFF
TRBJ2-2 . TRBV5-4 CASSLARGTGELFF
TRBJ2-2 . TRBV4-1 CASSHYLGTSGTGELFF
TRBJ1-6 . TRBV30 CAWSRGTGGTPLHF
TRBJ1-2 . TRBV5-8 CASSLSIAYGYTF
TRBJ2-5 . TRBV11-2 CASSPYGLAGTETQYF
TRBJ1-1 . TRBV23-1 CASYPRRQGNTEAFF
TRBJ1-6 . TRBV4-1 CASSPTILLYNSPLHF
TRBJ2-2 medium-sized TRBV7-3 CASSLDGELFF
TRBJ2-5 . TRBV2 CARGRGRETQYF
TRBJ2-7 . TRBV6-5 CASRGPQFYEQYF
TRBJ2-5 . TRBV11-2 CASSFGGGRIQETQYF
TRBJ1-1 . TRBV5-1 CASSTGDNLNTEAFF
TRBJ2-3 . TRBV6-5 CASSYWAGGPTDTQYF
TRBJ2-5 . TRBV5-5 CASSLDPGIQETQYF
TRBJ1-1 . TRBV5-1 CASSLVGRGNTEAFF
TRBJ1-1 . TRBV12-5 CASGLRQGSMNTEAFF
TRBJ2-2 few TRBV29-1 CSVVGHTTGELFF
TRBJ2-2 few TRBV7-9 CASPRDRDHGELFF
TRBJ1-2 . TRBV30 CAWSEPGTGISYTF
TRBJ1-1 . TRBV5-5 CASSRTGRTTEAFF
TRBJ2-1 . TRBV19 CASSYSGQGYNEQFF
TRBJ1-1 . TRBV19 CASSQQGPARTEAFF
TRBJ1-2 . TRBV5-1 CASSTRGGSSSGYTF
TRBJ2-5 . TRBV5-1 CASSFEGGETQYF
TRBJ2-7 medium-sized TRBV5-5 CASSLLMGPSYEQYF